The 32 T cell receptor beta chains below all came from one sample that was sequenced in a study of T cell responses to AZD1222 COVID-19 vaccine. This table comes from immunoSEQ multiplex PCR, and its TCRdb copy is limited to in-frame clones, with some not included. The table has under 150,000 clones, about 89% seen once. The specimen was peripheral blood, collected on day 0 of AZD1222 vaccination. These receptors were collected from an adult in good health.

This chain connects TRBV7-2 to TRBJ1-5; no firm D call. The CDR3 loop spans 14 amino acids. V lost 1 base and J 11 bases, leaving 15 bases between the germline ends. Germline loops: CDR1 SGHTA, CDR2 FQGNSA. Here the CDR3 reads CASSLEEGRGAQHF. The CDR3 nucleotides read TGTGCCAGCAGCTTAGAGGAGGGCCGGGGAGCCCAGCATTTT.

V usage is TRBV18 and J usage is TRBJ1-5; D is possibly TRBD1 (6 bases). The ends were cut back, 3 bases at V and 1 base at J, with 13 bases in the middle. Per germline, CDR1 KGHSH and CDR2 LQKENI. This CDR3 region has 16 residues. CDR3: CASSPVQGGSNQPQHF. The CDR3 coding sequence is TGTGCCAGCTCACCTGTACAGGGTGGAAGCAATCAGCCCCAGCATTTT.

This chain connects TRBV29-1 to TRBJ1-1; TRBD1 agrees at 9 bases. The CDR3 runs 14 residues. Losses at the gene ends were 3 bases for V and 2 bases for J; bases not matched to a gene: 4. Germline-derived CDR1 and CDR2 are SQVTM and ANQGSEA. Written as DNA, the CDR3 is TGCAGCGTTGAGAGGGACAGGGCCAACACTGAAGCTTTCTTT. Its translation is CSVERDRANTEAFF.

The chain carries TRBV6-5 and TRBJ2-3, with D possibly TRBD1 on 6 matching bases. The CDR3 has 13 amino acids. Per germline, CDR1 MNHEY and CDR2 SVGAGI. V was pared by 7 bases and J by 10 bases, with 18 bases between. This CDR3 reads CASTQRRTEAQYF. DNA of the CDR3: TGTGCCAGCACCCAAAGGCGGACAGAAGCGCAGTATTTT.

V usage is TRBV27 and J usage is TRBJ2-6; 8 nucleotides align to TRBD2. Germline CDR1 MNHEY, CDR2 SMNVEV (reference sequence). The CDR3 covers 16 residues. Germline trimming cut 4 bases from V and 4 bases from J; bases unmatched to any gene: 6. CDR3 coding DNA: TGTGCCAGCAGTTCCATGCGGGGGGCGGGGGCCAACGTCCTGACTTTC. It translates to CASSSMRGAGANVLTF.

This sequence joins TRBV30 and TRBJ1-6, with no clear D. Germline V gives CDR1 GTSNPN, CDR2 SVGIG (reference sequence). This CDR3 contains 15 residues. Deletions cut 0 bases from V and 5 bases from J, with 11 bases between. The CDR3 region is CAWSVLGRNNSPLHF. The CDR3 DNA reads TGTGCCTGGAGTGTACTAGGACGGAATAATTCACCCCTCCACTTT. Variable domain in full (rest from reference TRBV30 and TRBJ1-6): SQTIHQWPATLVQPVGSPLSLECTVEGTSNPNLYWYRQAAGRGLQLLFYSVGIGQISSEVPQNLSASRPQDRQFILSSKKLLLSDSGFYLCAWSVLGRNNSPLHFGNGTRLTVT.

This clone is a singleton in its sample. This chain connects TRBV27 to TRBJ2-1; D remains ambiguous. The CDR3 is made up of 17 amino acids. The ends were cut back, 2 bases at V and 2 bases at J, with 16 bases in the middle. Germline CDR1 reads MNHEY; CDR2 reads SMNVEV (reference sequence). In DNA, the CDR3 is TGTGCCAGCAGTTTACTTCGACTGGGCGAAACCTACAATGAGCAGTTCTTC. It translates to CASSLLRLGETYNEQFF.

V gene TRBV19 combines with J gene TRBJ2-7; TRBD2 might be the D (5 bases). Trimming took off 5 bases at V and 3 bases at J, with 14 bases between the two ends. The CDR3 consists of 14 residues. CDR1 LNHDA and CDR2 SQIVND come from the germline V gene (reference sequence). Here the CDR3 reads CASSYKTGFYEQYF. CDR3 nucleotide sequence: TGTGCCAGTAGTTACAAGACGGGATTCTACGAGCAGTACTTC.

The V call is TRBV4-3, the J call TRBJ1-6; 11 bases agree with TRBD1. Trimming took 4 bases from V and 7 from J; bases not matched to a gene: 3. The CDR3 is 15 residues long. CDR1 LGHNA and CDR2 YSLEER come from the germline V gene. CDR3 DNA sequence: TGCGCCAGCAGCCCCGGGACAGGGGGGAATTCACCCCTCCACTTT. Translating it yields CASSPGTGGNSPLHF.

The chain couples TRBV23-1 to TRBJ2-4; perhaps D is TRBD1 or TRBD2 (6 bases each). TRBV23-1 belongs to the ORF category, with a function that is uncertain. Between the trimmed V and J ends, which lost 3 bases and 2 bases, there was a span of 14 bases. The CDR3 covers 16 residues. The CDR3 DNA reads TGCGCCAGCAGTCATTTACAGGGAGGTTCCAAAAACATTCAGTACTTC. This sequence encodes CASSHLQGGSKNIQYF.

This chain links TRBV19 with TRBJ2-2, with D maybe TRBD1 (6 bases). The V gene lost 8 bases and the J gene lost 2 bases, with 12 bases spanning the gap. The germline gives CDR1 LNHDA, CDR2 SQIVND (reference sequence). This CDR3 spans 14 amino acids. CDR3 DNA sequence: TGTGCCAGTGGACAGATTGGAAACACCGGGGAGCTGTTTTTT. This encodes CASGQIGNTGELFF.

This chain connects TRBV6-5 to TRBJ2-5, with 11 bases fitting TRBD2. After removal of 4 bases from V and 5 bases from J, the junction contained 6 bases not matched to a gene. Per germline, CDR1 MNHEY and CDR2 SVGAGI. The CDR3 totals 15 residues. The CDR3 nucleotides read TGTGCCAGCAGTTTCCGTGCTAGCGGGAGGGAGACCCAGTACTTC. Protein: CASSFRASGRETQYF.

V gene TRBV18 combines with J gene TRBJ2-1, with D tentatively TRBD2 (5 bases). This CDR3 contains 16 residues. With 2 bases removed from V and 0 bases from J, the gap between germline ends came to 11 bases. Germline CDR1 reads KGHSH; CDR2 reads LQKENI. The chain's CDR3 is CASSPKSGGSYNEQFF. The CDR3 DNA reads TGTGCCAGCTCACCAAAAAGCGGCGGCTCCTACAATGAGCAGTTCTTC.

The V call is TRBV2, the J call TRBJ1-4, with 8 positions matching TRBD1. CDR1 and CDR2 from the germline V gene are SNHLY and FYNNEI. CDR3 size: 15 residues. Trimming removed 4 bases from V and 8 bases from J; junction bases left unmatched: 9. The CDR3, as DNA: TGTGCCAGCAGTGTTCAGGGGGCCCCCGGGGAAAAACTGTTTTTT. Protein: CASSVQGAPGEKLFF.

The CDR3: CASRGQGRGYTF. CDR3 nucleotides: TGTGCCAGCAGGGGACAGGGTCGCGGCTACACCTTC. The rearrangement uses TRBV27 and TRBJ1-2; 9 bases line up with TRBD1. Germline assignment: CDR1 MNHEY and CDR2 SMNVEV (reference sequence). The CDR3 extends over 12 amino acids. Losses at the gene ends were 6 bases for V and 8 bases for J; bases not matched to a gene: 4.

This clone was seen only a few times. The chain carries TRBV29-1 and TRBJ1-1; 7 nucleotides align to TRBD1. The CDR3 loop spans 14 amino acids. Germline values: CDR1 SQVTM, CDR2 ANQGSEA. Trimming took 7 bases from V and 5 from J; bases not matched to a gene: 13. The CDR3 sequence is CSALQGPLGTEAFF. CDR3 bases: TGCAGCGCCCTACAGGGGCCCCTGGGGACTGAAGCTTTCTTT.

The CDR3 region has the DNA TGTGCCAGCAGCCCGACGGCGAATCAGCCCCAGCATTTT. The encoded protein is CASSPTANQPQHF. The chain joins TRBV7-9 to TRBJ1-5; no clear D. V lost 5 bases to trimming and J lost 4 bases, with 9 bases between them. The germline CDR1 and CDR2 sequences are SEHNR and FQNEAQ (reference sequence). CDR3 length: 13 residues.

This chain uses TRBV5-6 with TRBJ1-3; D is possibly TRBD1 (5 bases). This CDR3 has 14 residues. Looked up from germline, CDR1 is SGHDT and CDR2 is YYEEEE. The germline V and J ends were trimmed by 0 bases and 2 bases, with 6 bases remaining between them. CDR3 coding DNA: TGTGCCAGCAGCTTGGGAGGGGCTGGAAACACCATATATTTT. Amino acid sequence: CASSLGGAGNTIYF.

The chain employs TRBV12-5 and TRBJ2-1; unclear D gene. The CDR3 consists of 14 residues. Per the germline V gene, CDR1 is LGHNT and CDR2 is FRNRAP. Trimming took 1 base from V and 8 from J, leaving 12 bases between them. CDR3 sequence (DNA): TGTGCTAGTGGTTTGGGACTGCCTGGGGATGAGCAGTTCTTC. It codes for CASGLGLPGDEQFF.

The chain uses TRBV30 and TRBJ1-5, with no clear D. CDR1 and CDR2 from the germline V gene are GTSNPN and SVGIG (reference sequence). The CDR3 is 14 amino acids. Trimming took off 4 bases at V and 0 bases at J, with 10 bases between the two ends. CDR3 region: CAWNDPNSNQPQHF. The CDR3 DNA follows: TGTGCCTGGAATGACCCTAATAGCAATCAGCCCCAGCATTTT.

The CDR3 coding sequence is TGTGCCAGCAGCGAAAGCGGGGACTCCTACAATGAGCAGTTCTTC. It is translated as CASSESGDSYNEQFF. V gene TRBV7-2 combines with J gene TRBJ2-1, with 7 bases that match TRBD2. Unmatched junction bases numbered 4, after V lost 5 bases and J lost 0 bases. This CDR3 contains 15 residues. The germline CDR1 and CDR2 sequences are SGHTA and FQGNSA.

The chain employs TRBV16 and TRBJ1-5, with a tentative D call TRBD1 (5 bases). The CDR3 is 15 amino acids. From germline, CDR1 is KGHSY and CDR2 FQNENV. Trimming took 0 bases from V and 7 from J, leaving 13 bases between them. For the CDR3, the DNA is TGTGCCAGCAGCCAATCGGAGGGGTACATGCAGCCCCAGCATTTT. It yields the protein CASSQSEGYMQPQHF.

The chain carries TRBV19 and TRBJ2-6; D is tentatively TRBD1 or TRBD2 (6 bases each). The ends were cut back, 6 bases at V and 2 bases at J, with 8 bases in the middle. Germline V lookup: CDR1 LNHDA, CDR2 SQIVND (reference sequence). This CDR3 is 14 amino acids long. The CDR3 DNA reads TGTGCCAGTAGGAGGGGGGCTGGGGCCAACGTCCTGACTTTC. Its translation is CASRRGAGANVLTF.

V usage is TRBV7-9 and J usage is TRBJ1-1; D is unclear. From germline, CDR1 is SEHNR and CDR2 FQNEAQ (reference sequence). The V gene lost 5 bases and the J gene lost 3 bases, with 13 bases spanning the gap. This CDR3 has 14 residues. CDR3 sequence reads: CASSPHGLDTEAFF. The CDR3 bases are TGTGCCAGCAGCCCCCACGGGTTGGACACTGAAGCTTTCTTT.

The rearrangement links TRBV4-1 to TRBJ1-5, with D possibly TRBD1 on 5 matching bases. The CDR3 consists of 16 residues. The germline CDR1 and CDR2 sequences are MGHRA and YSYEKL. The V end was cut by 3 bases, the J end by 0 bases, with 12 bases between. As DNA, the CDR3 is TGCGCCAGCAGCCAGGAGGGACCGAGTAGCAATCAGCCCCAGCATTTT. It codes for CASSQEGPSSNQPQHF.

J is TRBJ1-1 and V is TRBV12-5; possible D gene TRBD1, 6 bases. CDR3 length equals 15 residues. Trimming took 0 bases from V and 5 from J, leaving 13 bases between them. Germline loops: CDR1 LGHNT, CDR2 FRNRAP. The CDR3 is CASGLVSGVMTEAFF. CDR3 nucleotides: TGTGCTAGTGGTTTGGTTTCAGGGGTGATGACTGAAGCTTTCTTT.

This clone was recorded once. The V and J genes are TRBV27 and TRBJ1-2, with 7 bases matching TRBD1. The CDR3 spans 13 residues. Germline trimming cut 5 bases from V and 8 bases from J; bases unmatched to any gene: 8. CDR1 is MNHEY, CDR2 SMNVEV, per germline (reference sequence). CDR3 coding DNA: TGTGCCAGCAGTGTGAGGGACAGCCTCGGCTACACCTTC. This codes for CASSVRDSLGYTF.

This clone was seen only once. This chain uses TRBV27 with TRBJ2-1; unclear D gene. V dropped 6 bases and J dropped 0 bases, with 12 bases sitting between them. The CDR3 consists of 15 residues. Per germline, CDR1 MNHEY and CDR2 SMNVEV (reference sequence). Written as DNA, the CDR3 is TGTGCCAGCAGCGAGACGCCGAGCTCCTACAATGAGCAGTTCTTC. This sequence encodes CASSETPSSYNEQFF.

This CDR3 reads CASSGAKTADTDTQYF. As DNA, the CDR3 is TGTGCCAGCAGCGGGGCTAAGACGGCGGACACAGATACGCAGTATTTT. The rearrangement uses TRBV5-5 and TRBJ2-3; the D gene is possibly TRBD1 (5 bases). This CDR3 has 16 amino acids. Trimming left V 4 bases short and J 2 bases short, with 17 bases between. Germline V gives CDR1 SGHKS, CDR2 YYEKEE (reference sequence).

CDR3 protein: CASSFTGYGYTF. CDR3 nucleotide sequence: TGCGCCAGCAGCTTCACTGGCTATGGCTACACCTTC. V is TRBV5-1 and J is TRBJ1-2; D gene uncertain. V was cut by 2 bases and J by 4 bases, with 6 bases left in between. CDR3 size: 12 residues. The germline gives CDR1 SGHRS, CDR2 YFSETQ.

V and J are TRBV2 and TRBJ2-7; 7 bases match TRBD2. The CDR3 covers 15 residues. V lost 6 bases to trimming and J lost 2 bases; unmatched junction nucleotides: 10. The germline V gene encodes CDR1 SNHLY and CDR2 FYNNEI. CDR3 sequence (DNA): TGTGCCAGCAGACCTGGCGGGGGTCTTCCCTACGAGCAGTACTTC. Its protein is CASRPGGGLPYEQYF.

The chain employs TRBV28 and TRBJ1-6; possibly TRBD1 for D (5 bases). In germline, CDR1 is MDHEN, CDR2 SYDVKM. Trimming stripped 2 bases from V and 3 bases from J, with 20 bases between. The CDR3 sequence is 19 residues long. This CDR3 reads CASSLRSRQGVYYNSPLHF. CDR3 coding DNA: TGTGCCAGCAGTTTAAGGTCGAGGCAGGGAGTCTACTATAATTCACCCCTCCACTTT.